A single sample gave rise to the 20 T cell receptor beta chains below, sequenced in a study of CD8+ T cells in alopecia areata. RNA extraction and reverse transcription yielded cDNA as sequencing template. Assay: immunoSEQ multiplex PCR; the TCRdb copy retains only in-frame clones and omits some. The data contain about 110,000 clones, 58% of them singletons. Sequenced input: NKG2D-low CD8+ T cells sorted from blood. The receptors shown here come from a human donor with alopecia areata.

The chain combines TRBV13 with TRBJ2-1, with TRBD2 matching 8 bases. Per germline, CDR1 PRHDT and CDR2 FYEKMQ (reference sequence). This CDR3 spans 12 amino acids. Losses at the gene ends were 5 bases for V and 9 bases for J; bases not matched to a gene: 3. The CDR3 nucleotides read TGTGCCAGCAGCCGCGGGGGGAGTGAGCAGTTCTTC. It translates to CASSRGGSEQFF. Variable domain in full (rest from reference TRBV13 and TRBJ2-1): AAGVIQSPRHLIKEKRETATLKCYPIPRHDTVYWYQQGPGQDPQFLISFYEKMQSDKGSIPDRFSAQQFSDYHSELNMSSLELGDSALYFCASSRGGSEQFFGPGTRLTVL.

The CDR3 reads CASSFEFSGRGRAFF. Here the CDR3 DNA reads TGTGCCAGCAGTTTCGAGTTTAGCGGGAGGGGCAGGGCGTTCTTC. This sequence joins TRBV27 and TRBJ2-1; TRBD2 matches 11 bases. The J segment lost 15 bases and the V segment lost 3 bases, leaving 13 bases of the junction unmatched. Germline CDR1 and CDR2: MNHEY and SMNVEV (reference sequence). This CDR3 has 15 amino acids.

This clone showed up just a few times. The sample holds other DNA sequences that translate to the same CDR3. This chain uses TRBV2 with TRBJ2-1; possibly TRBD1 for D (5 bases). Germline V gene lookup returns CDR1 SNHLY and CDR2 FYNNEI. This CDR3 has 12 residues. Trimming pared 8 bases from V and 1 base from J, leaving 6 bases between. The CDR3 is CASQGSYNEQFF. CDR3 nucleotides: TGTGCCAGCCAGGGATCCTACAATGAGCAGTTCTTC.

V is TRBV13 and J is TRBJ2-7; 7 nucleotides line up with TRBD1. CDR1 PRHDT and CDR2 FYEKMQ come from the germline V gene (reference sequence). V was clipped by 5 bases and J by 6 bases; unmatched bases: 10. The CDR3 is 14 residues long. CDR3 bases: TGTGCCAGCAGCCCTCCGACAGGGTTGGGCGAGCAGTACTTC. Translating it yields CASSPPTGLGEQYF.

There are a few counts of this clone. This chain connects TRBV4-1 to TRBJ2-1, with D unclear. This CDR3 has 14 residues. Germline V lookup: CDR1 MGHRA, CDR2 YSYEKL. Trimming took 0 bases from V and 10 from J, leaving 13 bases between them. CDR3 sequence: CASSQDPSPWEQFF. The CDR3 DNA follows: TGCGCCAGCAGCCAAGATCCCAGCCCGTGGGAGCAGTTCTTC.

The rearrangement uses TRBV29-1 and TRBJ1-1; D might be TRBD1 (5 bases). The length of the CDR3 is 11 residues. Per germline, CDR1 SQVTM and CDR2 ANQGSEA. V was pared by 7 bases and J by 6 bases, with 12 bases between. In DNA form, the CDR3 reads TGCAGCGACCAGACAGTACCTGAAGCTTTCTTT. Amino acid sequence: CSDQTVPEAFF.

This rearrangement joins TRBV4-1 to TRBJ2-3, with D perhaps assigned TRBD1 or TRBD2 (5 bases each). Deletions cut 5 bases from V and 13 bases from J, with 19 bases between. Per the germline V gene, CDR1 is MGHRA and CDR2 is YSYEKL. The CDR3 length is 13 residues. The CDR3 nucleotides read TGCGCCAGCAGCAACCGGGACCACTTCATTGAGTATTTT. Encoded protein: CASSNRDHFIEYF.

This clone has a handful of counts. This rearrangement joins TRBV10-3 to TRBJ2-5; 10 positions agree with TRBD2. The CDR3 sequence is 16 residues long. The germline V gene encodes CDR1 ENHRY and CDR2 SYGVKD. V lost 4 bases to trimming and J lost 5 bases; unmatched junction nucleotides: 10. The CDR3 region has the DNA TGTGCCATCAGTGTGCAACTAGCGGGGTCTAGGGAGACCCAGTACTTC. It encodes CAISVQLAGSRETQYF.

This clone was seen only a few times. The J gene is TRBJ1-5, the V gene TRBV28; D ambiguous. Trimming shortened V by 7 bases and J by 2 bases, and 9 bases separated the two germline ends. The CDR3 is 13 residues long. Germline-derived CDR1 and CDR2 are MDHEN and SYDVKM. CDR3 nucleotide sequence: TGTGCCAGCATCCGGGAGGGCAATCAGCCCCAGCATTTT. It yields the protein CASIREGNQPQHF.

By frequency in the sample, this clone is medium-sized. V and J are TRBV6-5 and TRBJ2-7; tentatively, D is TRBD2 (5 bases). Germline V gene lookup returns CDR1 MNHEY and CDR2 SVGAGI. CDR3 length equals 14 residues. V was trimmed by 4 bases and J by 6 bases, leaving 16 bases between them. CDR3 DNA: TGTGCCAGCAGTTTATCTTGGGAGTCGGGCGAGCAGTACTTC. It yields the protein CASSLSWESGEQYF.

This chain uses TRBV7-2 with TRBJ2-7; 9 bases match TRBD1. The CDR3 spans 15 residues. Germline lookup yields CDR1 SGHTA and CDR2 FQGNSA. Trimming cost V 3 bases and J 0 bases; bases outside gene matches: 3. In nucleotides, the CDR3 is TGTGCCAGCAGCTTCGGGACAGGGAGCTCCTACGAGCAGTACTTC. Translation: CASSFGTGSSYEQYF.

The genes are TRBV28 and TRBJ2-7, with TRBD1 matching 9 bases. The germline CDR1 and CDR2 sequences are MDHEN and SYDVKM. V was pared by 6 bases and J by 7 bases, with 10 bases of the junction left unmatched. This CDR3 contains 14 residues. This CDR3 is CASSWGQGGGEQYF. The CDR3 bases are TGTGCCAGCAGCTGGGGACAGGGCGGCGGGGAGCAGTACTTC. Looking up the rest from reference TRBV28 and TRBJ2-7 gives the full variable domain: DVKVTQSSRYLVKRTGEKVFLECVQDMDHENMFWYRQDPGLGLRLIYFSYDVKMKEKGDIPEGYSVSREKKERFSLILESASTNQTSMYLCASSWGQGGGEQYFGPGTRLTVT.

The chain is built from TRBV23-1 and TRBJ2-1; a weak D match, TRBD1 (6 bases). TRBV23-1 counts as an open reading frame of uncertain function. Trimming cost V 3 bases and J 3 bases, with 21 bases left between them. The CDR3 is made up of 18 amino acids. The CDR3 here is CASSQAPKDRHIYNEQFF. CDR3 in DNA: TGCGCCAGCAGTCAGGCCCCCAAGGACAGACATATCTACAATGAGCAGTTCTTC.

The chain couples TRBV6-6 to TRBJ1-5; the D gene is possibly TRBD1 (5 bases). Germline CDR1 reads MNHNY; CDR2 reads SVGAGI (reference sequence). The V end lost 0 bases, the J end lost 3 bases, and 9 bases lay between the germline ends. This CDR3 is built from 15 residues. In DNA form, the CDR3 reads TGTGCCAGCAGTTACTCAGGACAACCCAATCAGCCCCAGCATTTT. Translation: CASSYSGQPNQPQHF.

V usage is TRBV29-1 and J usage is TRBJ2-2; 7 bases line up with TRBD2. There are 14 residues in the CDR3. Unmatched junction bases numbered 1, after V lost 2 bases and J lost 1 base. Germline V gene sequence: CDR1 SQVTM, CDR2 ANQGSEA. For the CDR3, the DNA is TGCAGCGTTGAAAGCGGGATGAACACCGGGGAGCTGTTTTTT. As protein: CSVESGMNTGELFF.

This chain uses TRBV2 with TRBJ2-6; no clear D. Trimming removed 7 bases at V and 9 bases at J, with 13 bases between. This CDR3 is 13 amino acids long. CDR1 and CDR2 from the germline V gene are SNHLY and FYNNEI. In nucleotides, the CDR3 is TGTGCCAGCAACCCCGGGTTAAACAACGTCCTGACTTTC. Its translation: CASNPGLNNVLTF.

The chain links TRBV27 to TRBJ1-5; 12 bases line up with TRBD1. V lost 6 bases to trimming and J lost 6 bases; unmatched junction nucleotides: 3. CDR3 length: 14 residues. Germline loops: CDR1 MNHEY, CDR2 SMNVEV (reference sequence). The CDR3 sequence: CASRLGQGAQPQHF. The CDR3 DNA reads TGTGCCAGCAGACTGGGACAGGGGGCTCAGCCCCAGCATTTT.

V is TRBV13 and J is TRBJ2-5, with D possibly being TRBD1 or TRBD2 (5 bases each). The CDR3 length is 15 residues. V was trimmed by 4 bases and J by 1 base, leaving 13 bases between them. The germline gives CDR1 PRHDT, CDR2 FYEKMQ (reference sequence). The CDR3: CASSSTRGSQETQYF. The CDR3 region has the DNA TGTGCCAGCAGCTCGACCCGGGGCAGCCAAGAGACCCAGTACTTC.

The chain employs TRBV13 and TRBJ1-1; D gene unclear. The ends were cut back, 5 bases at V and 5 bases at J, with 15 bases in the middle. Germline lookup yields CDR1 PRHDT and CDR2 FYEKMQ (reference sequence). The CDR3 is made up of 14 amino acids. The CDR3 region is CASSRPTSGTEAFF. The CDR3 DNA follows: TGTGCCAGCAGCCGTCCGACATCCGGGACTGAAGCTTTCTTT.

The J gene is TRBJ2-7, the V gene TRBV7-9; 8 bases match TRBD2. In germline, CDR1 is SEHNR, CDR2 FQNEAQ (reference sequence). The CDR3 is made up of 16 amino acids. The J segment lost 7 bases and the V segment lost 5 bases, leaving 16 bases of the junction unmatched. CDR3 nucleotides: TGTGCCAGCAGCGACCCAGGGCGGGAGGCCCTTCGGGAGCAGTACTTC. Translation gives CASSDPGREALREQYF. The complete variable domain, with remaining parts taken from reference TRBV7-9 and TRBJ2-7, reads DTGVSQNPRHKITKRGQNVTFRCDPISEHNRLYWYRQTLGQGPEFLTYFQNEAQLEKSRLLSDRFSAERPKGSFSTLEIQRTEQGDSAMYLCASSDPGREALREQYFGPGTRLTVT.